Listed below are T cell receptor beta chains from one sample, sequenced in a study of graft-versus-host responses after intestinal transplantation. Generated by immunoSEQ multiplex PCR, the TCRdb table keeps only in-frame clones and is missing some. The sample has 17,000 or so clones; around 86% are singletons. The specimen was bone marrow, collected roughly 130 days after transplant. These receptors were collected from a human patient who received an intestinal transplant, so some T cells may come from the graft donor. CDR3s include the opening cysteine and the closing phenylalanine or tryptophan. A D gene is named only where the DNA matches it firmly. Clone size is given for some rows only: seen once, a few or many times, or a class if the clone is expanded.

V: TRBV5-4
size: -
D: TRBD2
J: TRBJ2-7
CDR3: CASSAGLAGVSPYEQYF
DNA: TGTGCCAGCAGCGCGGGACTAGCGGGAGTTTCTCCCTACGAGCAGTACTTC

V: TRBV29-1
size: -
D: TRBD2
J: TRBJ2-7
CDR3: CSVDPGRGSYEQYF
DNA: TGCAGCGTTGATCCGGGGAGGGGTTCCTACGAGCAGTACTTC

V: TRBV7-3
size: -
D: TRBD1
J: TRBJ2-1
CDR3: CASSLKPGQVYNEQFF
DNA: TGTGCCAGCAGCTTAAAACCGGGACAGGTCTACAATGAGCAGTTCTTC

V: TRBV7-8
size: -
D: -
J: TRBJ2-1
CDR3: CASSLLRGEQFF
DNA: TGTGCCAGCAGCCTGCTAAGGGGTGAGCAGTTCTTC

V: TRBV27
size: -
D: -
J: TRBJ1-4
CDR3: CASSFSGMGSEKLFF
DNA: TGTGCCAGCAGTTTTTCAGGGATGGGAAGTGAAAAACTGTTTTTT

V: TRBV7-3
size: once
D: -
J: TRBJ2-1
CDR3: CASSPARGLGNEQFF
DNA: TGTGCCAGCAGCCCAGCCCGTGGACTGGGCAATGAGCAGTTCTTC

V: TRBV4-1
size: few
D: -
J: TRBJ1-3
CDR3: CASSQDGSSGNTIYF
DNA: TGCGCCAGCAGCCAAGATGGGAGCTCTGGAAACACCATATATTTT

V: TRBV7-8
size: -
D: TRBD2
J: TRBJ2-2
CDR3: CASSLSSLKSHPAGGITGELFF
DNA: TGTGCCAGCAGCTTATCAAGCTTAAAATCTCATCCCGCGGGAGGTATCACCGGGGAGCTGTTTTTT

V: TRBV19
size: -
D: TRBD2
J: TRBJ2-3
CDR3: CASSILAGVADTQYF
DNA: TGTGCCAGTAGTATCCTAGCGGGAGTGGCAGATACGCAGTATTTT

V: TRBV2
size: -
D: -
J: TRBJ1-2
CDR3: CARGWGGYTF
DNA: TGTGCCCGCGGTTGGGGTGGCTACACCTTC

V: TRBV4-1
size: -
D: -
J: TRBJ2-7
CDR3: CASSPRAAYEQYF
DNA: TGCGCCAGCAGCCCCAGGGCAGCCTACGAGCAGTACTTC

V: TRBV5-1
size: -
D: -
J: TRBJ2-5
CDR3: CASSFEGETQYF
DNA: TGCGCCAGCAGCTTTGAGGGAGAGACCCAGTACTTC

V: TRBV7-9
size: -
D: TRBD2
J: TRBJ2-5
CDR3: CASSWGTSGQETQYF
DNA: TGTGCCAGCAGCTGGGGGACTAGCGGACAAGAGACCCAGTACTTC

V: TRBV6-4
size: -
D: -
J: TRBJ2-3
CDR3: CASSEPRDTQYF
DNA: TGTGCCAGCAGTGAACCTAGGGATACGCAGTATTTT

V: TRBV6-1
size: -
D: TRBD1
J: TRBJ1-5
CDR3: CASSLQGAAQPQHF
DNA: TGTGCCAGCAGTCTTCAGGGGGCGGCTCAGCCCCAGCATTTT

V: TRBV7-9
size: -
D: -
J: TRBJ2-7
CDR3: CASSPPAGRRAYEQYF
DNA: TGTGCCAGCAGCCCGCCGGCGGGACGGAGGGCCTACGAGCAGTACTTC

V: TRBV29-1
size: -
D: -
J: TRBJ1-4
CDR3: CSVGQSTNEKLFF
DNA: TGCAGCGTCGGACAATCAACTAATGAAAAACTGTTTTTT

V: TRBV7-3
size: -
D: -
J: TRBJ2-1
CDR3: CASSLAATYNEQFF
DNA: TGTGCCAGCAGCTTGGCCGCTACCTACAATGAGCAGTTCTTC

V: TRBV6-4
size: medium-sized
D: TRBD2
J: TRBJ2-1
CDR3: CASSDGTSGGNEQFF
DNA: TGTGCCAGCAGTGACGGGACTAGCGGGGGCAATGAGCAGTTCTTC

V: TRBV7-3
size: -
D: -
J: TRBJ1-1
CDR3: CASSLTAGNTEAFF
DNA: TGTGCCAGCAGCTTAACGGCAGGAAACACTGAAGCTTTCTTT

V: TRBV10-1
size: -
D: TRBD1
J: TRBJ1-1
CDR3: CASSIGTVNTEAFF
DNA: TGCGCCAGCAGCATCGGGACAGTAAACACTGAAGCTTTCTTT

V: TRBV5-8
size: few
D: -
J: TRBJ2-1
CDR3: CASTRVGNPYNEQFF
DNA: TGTGCCAGCACGCGCGTGGGGAACCCCTACAATGAGCAGTTCTTC

V: TRBV6-5
size: -
D: TRBD2
J: TRBJ2-7
CDR3: CASSYSGRASSYEQYF
DNA: TGTGCCAGCAGTTACTCGGGGAGGGCTAGCTCCTACGAGCAGTACTTC

V: TRBV27
size: -
D: TRBD1
J: TRBJ1-4
CDR3: CASSLSRNDRGGANEKLFF
DNA: TGTGCCAGCAGTTTATCCCGCAACGACAGGGGAGGTGCTAATGAAAAACTGTTTTTT